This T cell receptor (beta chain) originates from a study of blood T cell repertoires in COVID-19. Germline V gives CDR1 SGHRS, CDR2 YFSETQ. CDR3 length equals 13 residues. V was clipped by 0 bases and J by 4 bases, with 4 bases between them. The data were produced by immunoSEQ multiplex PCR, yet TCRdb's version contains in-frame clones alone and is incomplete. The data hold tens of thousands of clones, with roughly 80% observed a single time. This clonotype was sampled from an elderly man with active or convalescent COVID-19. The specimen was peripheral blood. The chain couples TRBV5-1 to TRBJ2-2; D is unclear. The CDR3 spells CASSLDGTGELFF. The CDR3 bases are TGCGCCAGCAGCTTGGACGGCACCGGGGAGCTGTTTTTT.